This T cell receptor (delta chain) was sequenced in a study of Vδ1+ human thymocytes. Germline CDR1 is TSWWSYY and CDR2 is QGS. Deletions cut 0 bases from V and 6 bases from J, with 20 bases between. This CDR3 is 17 amino acids long. Notes on this clone: No antigen is known for it.

Sequences come from RNA converted to cDNA by reverse transcription. Pooled V-gene forward primers with one constant-region reverse primer generated the CDR3 amplicons by multiplex PCR. TCRdb reran clone calling via CATT on the multiplex PCR reads. In the table there are about 75,000 delta-chain clones, about 38% of which are singletons. Study-wide findings and caveats: Highly polyclonal TRG and TRD repertoires with Gaussian CDR3 length distributions appeared in thymus. Despite high sort purity, roughly 18% of thymic T cell receptor delta sequences were Vdelta2.

The sorted cells were CD3+ Vdelta1+ Vdelta2- thymocytes from alphabeta-depleted thymus. Source material: Vdelta1+ gamma-delta thymocytes from the thymus. The sample's subset: FACS-sorted CD3+ TCRalphabeta- TCRVdelta1+ TCRVdelta2- thymocytes. The chain is built from TRDV1 and TRDJ1; D gene unclear. The source of this sequence is a boy under two years old who had congenital heart surgery. CDR3 loop: CALGELVLALRPNKLIF. In DNA, the CDR3 is TGTGCTCTTGGGGAACTAGTTCTGGCCTTAAGGCCCAATAAACTCATCTTT.